This paragraph reports one T cell receptor beta chain. These data come from a study of PD-L1 blockade in urothelial cancer. Study background: Analyzed time points were 3 weeks (second dose) and 6 weeks after therapy began.

Profiling relied on immunoSEQ multiplex PCR, and the TCRdb table lists in-frame clones only, not all of them. The sample holds 35,000 to 55,000 clones, approximately 78% seen once. With V trimmed by 5 bases and J by 1 base, 15 bases remained unmatched. The CDR3 has 19 amino acids. The germline V gene encodes CDR1 LNHNV and CDR2 YYDKDF (reference sequence). Noted time point: peripheral blood 6 weeks after treatment start. Each patient presented with locally advanced or metastatic urothelial carcinoma. This material consisted of PBMCs, taken around atezolizumab (anti-PD-L1) treatment. The rearrangement uses TRBV15 and TRBJ2-5; TRBD2 matches 11 bases. This clonotype was obtained from a man in his sixties with urothelial cancer. The CDR3 DNA follows: TGTGCCACCAGCTCTCGGATACTAAGGACTAGCGGGCCCCAAGAGACCCAGTACTTC. This gives the protein CATSSRILRTSGPQETQYF. The full variable domain, its missing parts supplied by reference TRBV15 and TRBJ2-5, is DAMVIQNPRYQVTQFGKPVTLSCSQTLNHNVMYWYQQKSSQAPKLLFHYYDKDFNNEADTPDNFQSRRPNTSFCFLDIRSPGLGDTAMYLCATSSRILRTSGPQETQYFGPGTRLLVL.